This TCR beta chain was captured by sequencing in a study of blood T cells in healthy people across ages (dated by TCRdb to about 2015). For context, the study as a whole: In model experiments, roughly one uniquely barcoded TCR beta cDNA molecule per two T cells was captured by template switching. To avoid experimental bias, donors of different ages were randomly spread across the sequencing lanes. Two additional independent replicas of 1 million unique cDNA reads from the same blood draw were analyzed for two donors (one aged 18 to 30 and one aged 80 or older). The donors were split into four age groups: young (average around 15 years), middle-aged (about 40), aged (over 55) and long-lived (approximately 89). Using deep sequencing normalized with unique cDNA molecular identifiers, the study measured how TCR beta repertoire diversity changes with age. On the study overall, not on this receptor specifically: Estimates of total diversity based on one million sequenced T cells were regarded as lower bounds and as underestimates. Because donor CMV infection status was unknown, age-related changes in expanded clonotypes were potentially confounded. The percentage of naive T cells measured by flow cytometry correlated strongly with observed TCR beta diversity. As age increased, observed TCR beta diversity per million T cells dropped in a roughly linear way, and a significant reduction was already evident by age 40. Compared with the aged group, the long-lived group had more naive CD4+ T cells, fewer expanded clones and increased TCR diversity, a pattern suggesting age selection. Conclusive comparison of naive and antigen-experienced compartments was prevented by the profiling of bulk unsorted PBMCs.

Systemically healthy Caucasian individuals from Russia, 39 in total and aged roughly 6 to 95 years, were included as donors. Each donor gave about 9.8 milliliters of peripheral blood, drawn into EDTA-treated Vacutainer tubes. Ficoll-Paque density-gradient centrifugation was used to isolate PBMCs, with at least 6.5 million per sample. Total RNA was extracted from PBMCs with Trizol reagent, with at least 6 micrograms obtained per sample. The percentages of naive CD45RAhigh/CD27high T cells were determined by flow cytometry on a PBMC aliquot from every donor. Library generation was performed with 5' RACE. TCRdb records Illumina HiSeq 2500 as the sequencer. A second about 7 to 11 cycle PCR used a sample-barcoded 5' primer and a J-beta primer mix. A template-switch 5' adaptor carrying 12 random nucleotides introduced a unique molecular identifier onto each TCR beta cDNA molecule. Each sample yielded at least 3 million CDR3-containing paired-end reads. All of the RNA was converted into first-strand cDNA using the Mint cDNA synthesis kit, with a TRBC-specific oligonucleotide serving as the primer. After uracil-DNA glycosylase treatment, a first 18-cycle PCR used universal primers M1SS and BC2_uni_R on all cDNA. The study's processing was this. For normalization, 1 million high-quality reads were randomly selected from each sample, with every read carrying a distinct molecular identifier. Reads sharing molecular identifiers were discarded rather than binned into consensus sequences. CDR3 identification, clonotype clustering and error correction used MiTCR with a Q25 quality threshold and the strictest error-elimination algorithm. Lower-bound total TCR beta diversity was estimated with a nonparametric unseen species model using Euler transformation. TCRdb trimmed the raw reads at Q25, called clones with MiXCR and kept productive beta chains. CDR3 protein sequences are deduplicated, and each keeps its most common genes and DNA. TCRdb, not the authors, supplied the V and J calls. This sample comprises about 1.4 million distinct CDR3 sequences, approximately 59% of them detected only once. Of the sample, over 5% is held by the ten largest clones.

About this clonotype itself: It has no known antigen specificity. Base qualities are not provided; no much larger clone lies one nucleotide away.

Reading the germline V gene gives CDR1 SGHRS and CDR2 YFSETQ. There are 15 amino acids in the CDR3, from cysteine to phenylalanine inclusive. Of all the DNA, just the CDR3 is kept, 45 bases in frame from base 1. Unmatched junction bases come to 9, with V trimmed by 3 bases and J by 8 bases. The chain is encoded by TRBV5-1 joined to TRBJ2-1; 9 nucleotides in the junction match TRBD2. The sample consisted of blood. This receptor was obtained from a man younger than 35 in good health. The CDR3 protein sequence reads: CASSSAGTSLYEQFF. In nucleotide form, the sequence is TGCGCCAGCAGCTCGGCCGGGACTAGCCTTTATGAGCAGTTCTTC.